This TCR beta chain was captured by sequencing in a study of T cells in Graves' hyperthyroidism and ophthalmopathy. With respect to this clonotype: Its antigen is still unknown.

Among ophthalmopathy patients, the Clinical Activity Score reached at least 3, the NOSPECS grade reached at least 4, and duration remained under 3 months. Uncontrolled infection, other autoimmune disease, pregnancy or lactation led to exclusion. Orbital computed tomography and thyroid ultrasound, together with serum TRAb and thyroxine and clinical symptoms, were used for diagnoses. This CDR3 is 15 amino acids long. Germline values: CDR1 SNHLY, CDR2 FYNNEI. V lost 6 bases to trimming and J lost 4 bases; unmatched junction nucleotides: 10. Using RNA transcripts as the source, TCR beta CDR3 regions were amplified. The HTBI set primed first-round TCR CDR3 RT-PCR. TCRdb called the multiplex PCR reads again in MiXCR, with one record for every CDR3 protein. The sample contains hundreds of thousands of distinct CDR3 sequences, 14% to 15% of which appear only once. Study-level findings and limits: Among clonotypes expanded in thyroid above 0.001, most were also found in blood.

The sample was blood. This chain uses TRBV2 with TRBJ2-5; TRBD1 matches 8 bases. The receptor was isolated from a woman in her forties with Graves' ophthalmopathy. Here the CDR3 DNA reads TGTGCCAGCAGCCGGACAGGGTCGGAAGGAGAGACCCAGTACTTC. Its translation: CASSRTGSEGETQYF. The whole variable domain, remainder taken from reference TRBV2 and TRBJ2-5, is EPEVTQTPSHQVTQMGQEVILRCVPISNHLYFYWYRQILGQKVEFLVSFYNNEISEKSEIFDDQFSVERPDGSNFTLKIRSTKLEDSAMYFCASSRTGSEGETQYFGPGTRLLVL.